This entry concerns a single T cell receptor beta chain. What it binds is not known. The sample originates from a study of a mutant IDH1 vaccine in newly diagnosed glioma. The overall study: Vaccinations, eight in total, occurred in weeks 1, 3, 5, 7, 11, 15, 19, 23. Treated patients comprised approximately 60% males and approximately 38% females, mean age roughly 37 years. The therapy given earlier, which was standard therapy, consisted of radiotherapy, temozolomide, or both, and most of the patients received both. Findings and limits, study-wide: Variations in leading peripheral T cell clonotypes appeared to have no connection with pseudoprogression.

The sample's time point: week 11, during vaccination. In the vaccine, a single dose held 300 ug of the mutant IDH1 20-mer peptide, along with topical imiquimod. Sequenced by immunoSEQ multiplex PCR; TCRdb stores in-frame clones only, minus some. Here the sample spans some 52,000 clones, around nine tenths being singletons. V was pared by 3 bases and J by 4 bases, with 10 bases between. CDR1 and CDR2 (germline): SGHRS, YFSETQ. The CDR3 is 13 residues long. The rearrangement links TRBV5-1 to TRBJ1-2; no clear D gene. This TCR was sampled from a man aged 45-60 years with glioma. This specimen consisted of PBMCs, obtained from a glioma patient whose treatment included an IDH1 peptide vaccine. The CDR3 DNA follows: TGCGCCAGCAGCTCCGGACCATCCTATGGCTACACCTTC. The encoded protein is CASSSGPSYGYTF.